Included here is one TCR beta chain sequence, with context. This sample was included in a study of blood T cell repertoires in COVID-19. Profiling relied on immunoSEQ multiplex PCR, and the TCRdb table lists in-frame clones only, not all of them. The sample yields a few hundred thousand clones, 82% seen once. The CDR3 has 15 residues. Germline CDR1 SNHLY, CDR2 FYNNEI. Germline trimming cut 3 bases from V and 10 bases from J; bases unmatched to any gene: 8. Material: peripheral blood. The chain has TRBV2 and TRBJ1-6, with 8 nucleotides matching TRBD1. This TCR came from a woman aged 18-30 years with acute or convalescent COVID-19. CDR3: CASSDRQGAPSPLHF. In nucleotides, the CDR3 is TGTGCCAGCAGTGATCGGCAGGGGGCCCCCTCACCCCTCCACTTT.